One sample yielded the 26 T cell receptor beta chains listed below, sequenced in a study of shared clonotypes between healthy human individuals (dated by TCRdb to 2019 to 2021). CD8 naive samples were obtained by positive selection for CCR7 among CD45RO-negative cells, yielding a CD45RA+CCR7+ population from which TemRA cells were excluded. Libraries were constructed by the immunoSEQ multiplex PCR assay. TCRdb retrieved this table from immuneACCESS and kept in-frame rearrangements only. Not all clones are present; in checked studies, unresolved V genes account for under half, and no reason is known for the remainder. The sample records around 2.1 million clones, about 92% of which are singletons. 1.7% of the sample comes from the top ten. The sample consisted of naive CD8+ T cells from PBMCs. The cell subset or site label here, explained by the study, means: CD45RA+CCR7+. These receptors were taken from a man aged 18 to 29 in good health. Some clones in this sample may be carry-over from other donors' samples.

This rearrangement joins TRBV9 to TRBJ1-2; D gene uncertain. The CDR3 covers 14 residues. CDR1 and CDR2 from the germline V gene are SGDLS and YYNGEE. The V end was cut by 1 base, the J end by 8 bases, with 15 bases between. The CDR3 region has the DNA TGTGCCAGCAGCGTATCCTCGATGGGAAAGGGCTACACCTTC. Its translation is CASSVSSMGKGYTF.

This sequence joins TRBV6-1 and TRBJ2-7, with 11 bases identical to TRBD2. The J segment lost 5 bases and the V segment lost 3 bases, leaving 12 bases of the junction unmatched. The germline V gene encodes CDR1 MNHNS and CDR2 SASEGT. The CDR3 covers 17 residues. In DNA, the CDR3 is TGTGCCAGCAGTGACCTAATAAGACTAGCGGGATATGACGAGCAGTACTTC. This gives the protein CASSDLIRLAGYDEQYF.

The V and J genes are TRBV27 and TRBJ2-7; D not resolved. Germline CDR1 reads MNHEY; CDR2 reads SMNVEV (reference sequence). The CDR3 is 12 amino acids. The V gene lost 7 bases and the J gene lost 2 bases, with 9 bases spanning the gap. DNA for the CDR3: TGTGCCAGCACCAAGGGCACCTACGAGCAGTACTTC. As protein: CASTKGTYEQYF.

V and J are TRBV10-3 and TRBJ2-1; 9 bases agree with TRBD2. Per the germline V gene, CDR1 is ENHRY and CDR2 is SYGVKD. V lost 8 bases, J lost 4 bases, and 12 bases stayed unmatched. This CDR3 is 16 amino acids long. DNA of the CDR3: TGTGCCATCGGCAAAGCGGGAGGCCCAAGATACAATGAGCAGTTCTTC. This codes for CAIGKAGGPRYNEQFF.

With regard to this clone: The same CDR3 can be traced to other DNA sequences in this sample. The chain couples TRBV11-2 to TRBJ2-7; no reliable D call. The CDR3 loop spans 11 amino acids. V was cut by 5 bases and J by 4 bases, with 6 bases left in between. Germline V gives CDR1 SGHAT, CDR2 FQNNGV. The CDR3 is CASSPGYEQYF. As DNA, the CDR3 is TGTGCCAGCAGCCCCGGGTACGAGCAGTACTTC. Complete variable domain (other parts from reference TRBV11-2 and TRBJ2-7): EAGVAQSPRYKIIEKRQSVAFWCNPISGHATLYWYQQILGQGPKLLIQFQNNGVVDDSQLPKDRFSAERLKGVDSTLKIQPAKLEDSAVYLCASSPGYEQYFGPGTRLTVT.

This chain links TRBV19 with TRBJ1-5; 7 positions match TRBD1. The CDR3 has 15 residues. With 6 bases clipped from V and 4 bases from J, the junction kept 9 bases outside the gene matches. Germline V gene lookup returns CDR1 LNHDA and CDR2 SQIVND (reference sequence). CDR3 region: CASRARDSWNQPQHF. The DNA for the CDR3 is TGTGCCAGTAGGGCTCGGGACAGTTGGAATCAGCCCCAGCATTTT.

In the case of this clone: The same CDR3 arises from other DNA sequences in this sample as well. The V gene is TRBV27, the J gene TRBJ2-7; D unclear. V was pared by 2 bases and J by 1 base, with 6 bases between. This CDR3 comprises 13 residues. CDR1 is MNHEY, CDR2 SMNVEV, per germline (reference sequence). The CDR3 sequence: CASSLGPSYEQYF. CDR3 coding DNA: TGTGCCAGCAGTTTAGGGCCATCCTACGAGCAGTACTTC.

CDR3: CSVGDSSWTQYF. As DNA, the CDR3 is TGCAGCGTAGGGGACAGTTCATGGACCCAGTACTTC. V is TRBV29-1 and J is TRBJ2-5; 7 bases are a match to TRBD1. The CDR3 sequence is 12 residues long. Germline trimming cut 6 bases from V and 7 bases from J; bases unmatched to any gene: 8. Germline CDR1 SQVTM, CDR2 ANQGSEA.

The genes are TRBV29-1 and TRBJ2-7; either TRBD1 or TRBD2 may supply D (5 bases each). CDR1 SQVTM and CDR2 ANQGSEA come from the germline V gene. Between the trimmed V and J ends, which lost 4 bases and 0 bases, there was a span of 10 bases. CDR3 length: 13 amino acids. The CDR3 DNA reads as TGCAGCGTTGTCTCGGGGACCTCCTACGAGCAGTACTTC. It codes for CSVVSGTSYEQYF.

The chain combines TRBV6-1 with TRBJ2-7; 7 bases line up with TRBD1. The CDR3 length is 15 residues. Germline values: CDR1 MNHNS, CDR2 SASEGT. The trim removed 4 bases at V and 7 bases at J, leaving 13 bases unmatched. CDR3 coding DNA: TGTGCCAGCAGTGCCCTGGGACAGCCCCTCTTTGAGCAGTACTTC. It yields the protein CASSALGQPLFEQYF.

The chain links TRBV5-8 to TRBJ1-1; 9 bases align to TRBD1. The V gene's germline CDR1 is SGHTS and CDR2 YDEGEE. This CDR3 region has 16 residues. V lost 4 bases, J lost 4 bases, and 11 bases stayed unmatched. The CDR3 region is CASSLYRGRGTTEAFF. The DNA for the CDR3 is TGTGCCAGCAGCCTTTACAGGGGGCGGGGGACCACTGAAGCTTTCTTT. Looking up the rest from reference TRBV5-8 and TRBJ1-1 gives the full variable domain: EAGVTQSPTHLIKTRGQQATLRCSPISGHTSVYWYQQALGLGLQFLLWYDEGEERNRGNFPPRFSGRQFPNYSSELNVNALELEDSALYLCASSLYRGRGTTEAFFGQGTRLTVV.

The chain recombines TRBV25-1 with TRBJ2-1; 9 positions match TRBD1. After removal of 6 bases from V and 7 bases from J, the junction contained 7 bases not matched to a gene. There are 14 residues in the CDR3. Germline V gene sequence: CDR1 MGHDK, CDR2 SYGVNS. This chain's CDR3 is CASRQGASLNEQFF. CDR3 sequence (DNA): TGTGCCAGCAGACAGGGGGCTTCCCTGAATGAGCAGTTCTTC.

V usage is TRBV10-3 and J usage is TRBJ1-5; D remains unclear. Trimming removed 0 bases at V and 5 bases at J, with 8 bases between. The CDR3 has 14 amino acids. Germline V CDR1 and CDR2: ENHRY, SYGVKD. As DNA, the CDR3 is TGTGCCATCAGTGAGTCGGGCAGCTATCAGCCCCAGCATTTT. Translated: CAISESGSYQPQHF.

As concerns this clone: Other DNA sequences in this specimen translate into the identical CDR3. This chain connects TRBV7-9 to TRBJ1-3, with D unclear. CDR1 is SEHNR, CDR2 FQNEAQ, per germline (reference sequence). V was shortened by 5 bases and J by 4 bases, with 6 bases between the two germline ends. The CDR3 has 12 residues. The CDR3 DNA reads as TGTGCCAGCAGCCTACCAGGAAACACCATATATTTT. Residues: CASSLPGNTIYF.

This clone was counted only a few times. The chain joins TRBV6-1 to TRBJ1-2; 7 positions agree with TRBD1. Germline values: CDR1 MNHNS, CDR2 SASEGT. The V gene end was trimmed by 0 bases and the J gene end by 5 bases; junction bases not matched to a gene: 3. The CDR3 totals 14 residues. CDR3 DNA: TGTGCCAGCAGTGAAGCCGGGACAGTTTATGGCTACACCTTC. Encoded protein: CASSEAGTVYGYTF.

V and J are TRBV7-9 and TRBJ1-1; 10 bases are a match to TRBD1. CDR1 and CDR2 from the germline V gene are SEHNR and FQNEAQ (reference sequence). The trim removed 5 bases at V and 1 base at J, leaving 7 bases unmatched. The CDR3 is 16 amino acids. The CDR3 nucleotides read TGTGCCAGCAGCGCCGGGTGGGACAGGGGGAACACTGAAGCTTTCTTT. The encoded protein is CASSAGWDRGNTEAFF.

This chain joins TRBV30 and TRBJ1-5; 7 bases line up with TRBD1. This CDR3 has 15 amino acids. The ends lost 1 base at V and 7 bases at J; junction bases unmatched: 10. Germline loops: CDR1 GTSNPN, CDR2 SVGIG (reference sequence). In nucleotides, the CDR3 is TGTGCCTGGAGTGAGCCAGGGGGAGTGGGCCAGCCCCAGCATTTT. Translating it yields CAWSEPGGVGQPQHF.

This sequence joins TRBV5-1 and TRBJ1-1, with a possible D match to TRBD1 (5 bases). V lost 0 bases and J 4 bases, leaving 13 bases between the germline ends. Germline assignment: CDR1 SGHRS and CDR2 YFSETQ. The CDR3 runs to 15 residues. CDR3 loop: CASSLDLTVGTEAFF. The CDR3 region has the DNA TGCGCCAGCAGCTTGGATTTGACAGTAGGCACTGAAGCTTTCTTT.

This rearrangement joins TRBV7-9 to TRBJ2-5; 9 nucleotides match TRBD2. Germline CDR1 reads SEHNR; CDR2 reads FQNEAQ (reference sequence). CDR3 length equals 15 residues. V gave up 5 bases and J gave up 1 base; unmatched junction bases: 5. CDR3 nucleotide sequence: TGTGCCAGCAGCCCCAGCGGGGGGTCCCAAGAGACCCAGTACTTC. It specifies CASSPSGGSQETQYF.

The chain couples TRBV28 to TRBJ1-2; 7 bases are shared with TRBD1. The V gene end was trimmed by 5 bases and the J gene end by 4 bases; junction bases not matched to a gene: 10. The CDR3 spans 15 residues. Germline V gene lookup returns CDR1 MDHEN and CDR2 SYDVKM. The DNA of the CDR3 is TGTGCCAGCAGTCCACTTCCGGGACAGATCTATGGCTACACCTTC. It is translated as CASSPLPGQIYGYTF.

This clone has only one observation. V is TRBV7-9 and J is TRBJ2-2; TRBD2 might be the D (5 bases). The V and J ends lost 4 bases and 8 bases respectively, with 20 bases between them. The CDR3 totals 16 residues. Germline values: CDR1 SEHNR, CDR2 FQNEAQ (reference sequence). CDR3 bases: TGTGCCAGCAGCTCGCCGCGGGCCGCTCCTAAAGGGGAGCTGTTTTTT. This translates into CASSSPRAAPKGELFF.

This chain connects TRBV4-1 to TRBJ1-2; the D gene is possibly TRBD1 (6 bases). This CDR3 contains 17 residues. Deletions cut 3 bases from V and 7 bases from J, with 24 bases between. Germline-derived CDR1 and CDR2 are MGHRA and YSYEKL. In DNA form, the CDR3 reads TGCGCCAGCAGCCACGCTACAGCTTACAGGGATGGACGTGGCTACACCTTC. Amino acid sequence: CASSHATAYRDGRGYTF.

The chain combines TRBV7-9 with TRBJ2-7; the D gene is possibly TRBD1 (5 bases). Germline V CDR1 and CDR2: SEHNR, FQNEAQ (reference sequence). Trimming took off 5 bases at V and 2 bases at J, with 16 bases between the two ends. This CDR3 spans 15 amino acids. CDR3 nucleotide sequence: TGTGCCAGCAGCCCAAAAGGGGCTAATCCCTACGAGCAGTACTTC. Encoded protein: CASSPKGANPYEQYF.

The V gene is TRBV25-1, the J gene TRBJ2-1; possible D gene TRBD1, 5 bases. The CDR3 consists of 12 residues. V gave up 6 bases and J gave up 8 bases, with 11 bases separating them. The V gene's germline CDR1 is MGHDK and CDR2 SYGVNS. The CDR3 is CASSGHPYEQFF. CDR3 in DNA: TGTGCCAGCAGCGGACATCCCTATGAGCAGTTCTTC.

The chain couples TRBV29-1 to TRBJ2-2; no reliable D call. The CDR3 consists of 12 residues. From germline, CDR1 is SQVTM and CDR2 ANQGSEA. V was shortened by 2 bases and J by 6 bases, with 7 bases between the two germline ends. CDR3 in amino acids: CSVELGPGELFF. Written as DNA, the CDR3 is TGCAGCGTTGAATTAGGGCCCGGGGAGCTGTTTTTT.

This clone appeared a single time. This specimen includes other DNA sequences encoding the same CDR3. The chain joins TRBV28 to TRBJ2-7, with D perhaps TRBD1 (5 bases). In germline, CDR1 is MDHEN, CDR2 SYDVKM. The CDR3 sequence is 13 residues long. Trimming cost V 3 bases and J 2 bases, with 8 bases left between them. CDR3: CASSFLGPYEQYF. CDR3 nucleotides: TGTGCCAGCAGTTTTCTGGGGCCCTACGAGCAGTACTTC. The whole variable domain, remainder taken from reference TRBV28 and TRBJ2-7, is DVKVTQSSRYLVKRTGEKVFLECVQDMDHENMFWYRQDPGLGLRLIYFSYDVKMKEKGDIPEGYSVSREKKERFSLILESASTNQTSMYLCASSFLGPYEQYFGPGTRLTVT.